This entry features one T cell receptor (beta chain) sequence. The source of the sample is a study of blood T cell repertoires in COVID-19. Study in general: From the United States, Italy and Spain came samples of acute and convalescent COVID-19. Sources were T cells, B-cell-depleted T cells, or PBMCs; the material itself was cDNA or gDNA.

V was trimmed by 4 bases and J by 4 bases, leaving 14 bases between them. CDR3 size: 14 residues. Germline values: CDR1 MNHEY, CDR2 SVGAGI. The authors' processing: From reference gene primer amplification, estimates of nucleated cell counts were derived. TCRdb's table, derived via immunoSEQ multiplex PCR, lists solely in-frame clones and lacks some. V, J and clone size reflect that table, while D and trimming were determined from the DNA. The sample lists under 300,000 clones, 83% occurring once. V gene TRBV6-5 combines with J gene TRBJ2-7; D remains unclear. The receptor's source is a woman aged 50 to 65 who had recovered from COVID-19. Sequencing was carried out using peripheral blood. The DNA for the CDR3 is TGTGCCAGCAGTTCGACCCCAGTCGGGTACGAGCAGTACTTC. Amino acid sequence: CASSSTPVGYEQYF.